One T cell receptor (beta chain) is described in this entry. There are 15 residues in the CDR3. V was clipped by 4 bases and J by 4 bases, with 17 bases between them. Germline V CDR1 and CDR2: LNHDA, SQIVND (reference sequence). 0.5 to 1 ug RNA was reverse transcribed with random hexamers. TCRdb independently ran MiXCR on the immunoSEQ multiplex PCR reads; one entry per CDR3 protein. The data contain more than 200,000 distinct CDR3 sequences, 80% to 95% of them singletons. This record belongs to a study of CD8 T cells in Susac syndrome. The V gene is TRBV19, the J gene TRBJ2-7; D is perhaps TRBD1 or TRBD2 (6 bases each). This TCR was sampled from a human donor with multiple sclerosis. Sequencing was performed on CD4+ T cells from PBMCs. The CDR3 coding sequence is TGTGCCAGTAGTAAAGGGCCGGGGGCAGGATACGAGCAGTACTTC. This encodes CASSKGPGAGYEQYF.